The next 23 T cell receptor beta chains were all read from a single sample in a study of cytomegalovirus exposure and HLA in healthy donors. Use of 60 Vbeta and 13 Jbeta primers characterized the PCR. Repertoires were generated with immunoSEQ multiplex PCR, while TCRdb's copy carries only in-frame clones and drops some. This table has tens of thousands of clones, around four fifths appearing once. Sequencing was performed on PBMCs. The receptors stem from a male donor in good health and CMV-seropositive.

The chain links TRBV19 to TRBJ1-1; a possible D gene is TRBD1 (5 bases). The CDR3 is 12 residues long. The germline V and J ends were trimmed by 11 bases and 1 base, with 11 bases remaining between them. Germline-derived CDR1 and CDR2 are LNHDA and SQIVND (reference sequence). CDR3 loop: CACRTGNTEAFF. DNA of the CDR3: TGTGCCTGCAGAACAGGGAACACTGAAGCTTTCTTT.

The chain carries TRBV29-1 and TRBJ2-7; 7 nucleotides agree with TRBD1. Germline assignment: CDR1 SQVTM and CDR2 ANQGSEA. Trimming at V came to 0 bases and at J to 6 bases, leaving 5 bases not matched to a gene. The CDR3 is made up of 13 amino acids. For the CDR3, the DNA is TGCAGCGTTGAAGATCCCGACAGGGTCGAGCAGTACTTC. Its protein is CSVEDPDRVEQYF.

The rearrangement joins TRBV14 to TRBJ1-6; 8 nucleotides agree with TRBD1. Per germline, CDR1 SGHDN and CDR2 FVKESK. The CDR3 runs to 14 residues. The V segment lost 2 bases and the J segment 7 bases; nucleotides outside the gene matches: 1. The CDR3 DNA reads TGTGCCAGCAGCCAAAGGGACAGGAATTCACCCCTCCACTTT. It is translated as CASSQRDRNSPLHF.

This rearrangement joins TRBV5-1 to TRBJ1-2, with TRBD1 as a possible D gene (6 bases). Between the trimmed V and J ends, which lost 4 bases and 2 bases, there was a span of 9 bases. The CDR3 sequence is 13 residues long. Per the germline V gene, CDR1 is SGHRS and CDR2 is YFSETQ. The CDR3 nucleotides read TGCGCCAGCAGCCTCGGGACAAACTATGGCTACACCTTC. It encodes CASSLGTNYGYTF.

The chain recombines TRBV9 with TRBJ1-2, with D possibly being TRBD1 (6 bases). This CDR3 has 12 amino acids. Trimming removed 0 bases from V and 8 bases from J, with 8 bases in between. Per the germline V gene, CDR1 is SGDLS and CDR2 is YYNGEE. CDR3 region: CASSVVGGGYTF. Here the CDR3 DNA reads TGTGCCAGCAGCGTAGTTGGGGGCGGCTACACCTTC. The whole variable domain, filled in from reference TRBV9 and TRBJ1-2, reads DSGVTQTPKHLITATGQRVTLRCSPRSGDLSVYWYQQSLDQGLQFLIQYYNGEERAKGNILERFSAQQFPDLHSELNLSSLELGDSALYFCASSVVGGGYTFGSGTRLTVV.

This clone has more than one count but fewer than ten. This rearrangement joins TRBV28 to TRBJ2-2, with D possibly matching TRBD2 (5 bases). V lost 3 bases and J 1 base, leaving 6 bases between the germline ends. This CDR3 region has 14 residues. Germline CDR1 and CDR2: MDHEN and SYDVKM. The CDR3, as DNA: TGTGCCAGCAGTTTCCGGGGGAACACCGGGGAGCTGTTTTTT. This encodes CASSFRGNTGELFF. The variable domain in full, completed from reference TRBV28 and TRBJ2-2, reads DVKVTQSSRYLVKRTGEKVFLECVQDMDHENMFWYRQDPGLGLRLIYFSYDVKMKEKGDIPEGYSVSREKKERFSLILESASTNQTSMYLCASSFRGNTGELFFGEGSRLTVL.

The chain links TRBV7-3 to TRBJ2-3; maybe TRBD2 (5 bases). V lost 0 bases, J lost 2 bases, and 12 bases lay in between. The length of the CDR3 is 16 residues. Germline assignment: CDR1 SGHTA and CDR2 FQGTGA. CDR3 in DNA: TGTGCCAGCAGCTTAACATTGGGAGTATACACAGATACGCAGTATTTT. Translated, it gives CASSLTLGVYTDTQYF. The whole variable domain, filled in from reference TRBV7-3 and TRBJ2-3, reads GAGVSQTPSNKVTEKGKYVELRCDPISGHTALYWYRQSLGQGPEFLIYFQGTGAADDSGLPNDRFFAVRPEGSVSTLKIQRTERGDSAVYLCASSLTLGVYTDTQYFGPGTRLTVL.

This chain uses TRBV7-6 with TRBJ1-4; 7 bases match TRBD1. V lost 5 bases and J lost 4; bases outside the gene matches: 7. CDR3 length: 15 amino acids. Germline CDR1 SGHVS, CDR2 FNYEAQ. CDR3: CASSTTGALNEKLFF. As DNA, the CDR3 is TGTGCCAGCAGCACTACAGGGGCCCTTAATGAAAAACTGTTTTTT. Using reference TRBV7-6 and TRBJ1-4 for the parts outside the CDR3, the full variable domain is GAGVSQSPRYKVTKRGQDVALRCDPISGHVSLYWYRQALGQGPEFLTYFNYEAQQDKSGLPNDRFSAERPEGSISTLTIQRTEQRDSAMYRCASSTTGALNEKLFFGSGTQLSVL.

The CDR3 protein is CASSLGGSTEAFF. Here the CDR3 DNA reads TGTGCCAGCAGCTTGGGAGGGAGCACTGAAGCTTTCTTT. The gene calls are TRBV5-6 and TRBJ1-1; D gene uncertain. This CDR3 region has 13 residues. CDR1 and CDR2 from the germline V gene are SGHDT and YYEEEE. Trimming removed 0 bases from V and 4 bases from J, with 7 bases in between.

The rearrangement joins TRBV27 to TRBJ2-7, with 8 bases identical to TRBD1. V trimming: 5 bases; J trimming: 1 base; junction bases outside the gene matches: 7. This CDR3 is 15 amino acids long. In germline, CDR1 is MNHEY, CDR2 SMNVEV (reference sequence). CDR3 in DNA: TGTGCCAGCAGTCCCTCAGGGGGCGCTTCCTACGAGCAGTACTTC. This translates into CASSPSGGASYEQYF.

In its sample, this clone was seen once. The chain uses TRBV11-2 and TRBJ2-7; no clear D. Germline assignment: CDR1 SGHAT and CDR2 FQNNGV. There are 12 residues in the CDR3. V shed 4 bases and J shed 7 bases, with 11 bases lying between them. The CDR3: CASSSNSREQYF. The CDR3 region has the DNA TGTGCCAGCAGCTCCAATTCCCGGGAGCAGTACTTC.

This chain links TRBV4-3 with TRBJ1-1; maybe TRBD1 (5 bases). CDR1 and CDR2 from the germline V gene are LGHNA and YSLEER. CDR3 length: 13 residues. Trimming removed 5 bases from V and 1 base from J, with 8 bases in between. The CDR3 protein is CASSLTGNTEAFF. CDR3 DNA: TGCGCCAGCAGCTTAACAGGGAACACTGAAGCTTTCTTT.

The chain has TRBV9 and TRBJ2-6; TRBD1 agrees at 10 bases. The CDR3 totals 18 residues. Unmatched junction bases numbered 4, after V lost 1 base and J lost 0 bases. Germline CDR1 and CDR2: SGDLS and YYNGEE. The CDR3 DNA sequence: TGTGCCAGCAGCGTAAGGACAGGGGGTTTCTCTGGGGCCAACGTCCTGACTTTC. It codes for CASSVRTGGFSGANVLTF.

This clone has a single count. The chain has TRBV9 and TRBJ2-7; TRBD1 matches 7 bases. The CDR3 is 15 residues long. Per germline, CDR1 SGDLS and CDR2 YYNGEE. After removal of 2 bases from V and 2 bases from J, the junction contained 7 bases not matched to a gene. CDR3 residues: CASSVASGTAYEQYF. Here the CDR3 DNA reads TGTGCCAGCAGCGTCGCCTCCGGGACAGCCTACGAGCAGTACTTC.

This clone was picked up a small number of times. CDR3 nucleotides: TGTGCCAGCAGCGGACGGACAGGGCCCGTTGATCAGCCCCAGCATTTT. It codes for CASSGRTGPVDQPQHF. The genes are TRBV21-1 and TRBJ1-5; the table's D call, TRBD1, was not checked against the DNA. TRBV21-1 is shown as a pseudogene. The CDR3 covers 16 residues.

In DNA, the CDR3 is TGTGCCAGCAGCGGTCCTAGCGTAGATACGCAGTATTTT. Encoded protein: CASSGPSVDTQYF. V is TRBV9 and J is TRBJ2-3, with D perhaps matching TRBD2 (6 bases). The CDR3 sequence is 13 residues long. The germline V gene has CDR1 SGDLS and CDR2 YYNGEE. V was pared by 3 bases and J by 5 bases, with 10 bases between.

The chain uses TRBV7-6 and TRBJ1-1; tentative D call: TRBD1 (5 bases). Deletions cut 4 bases from V and 1 base from J, with 7 bases between. CDR1 is SGHVS and CDR2 is FNYEAQ in the germline V gene. This CDR3 has 13 amino acids. CDR3 DNA: TGTGCCAGCAGCTCACAGGAGAACACTGAAGCTTTCTTT. Protein product: CASSSQENTEAFF.

The gene calls are TRBV9 and TRBJ2-2, with a possible D match to TRBD2 (7 bases). V was shortened by 1 base and J by 5 bases, with 18 bases between the two germline ends. CDR1 and CDR2 from the germline V gene are SGDLS and YYNGEE. CDR3 length equals 17 residues. CDR3 DNA: TGTGCCAGCAGCGTATCTCTAACGGGGGGCCGGACCGGGGAGCTGTTTTTT. Amino acid sequence: CASSVSLTGGRTGELFF.

This clone was seen ten or more times. J is TRBJ2-7 and V is TRBV5-1; TRBD1 agrees at 11 bases. Per germline, CDR1 SGHRS and CDR2 YFSETQ. With V trimmed by 3 bases and J by 4 bases, 9 bases remained unmatched. CDR3 length: 16 residues. The CDR3 here is CASSSSRDRGAYEQYF. Written as DNA, the CDR3 is TGCGCCAGCAGCTCCAGCCGGGACAGGGGGGCGTACGAGCAGTACTTC.

The rearrangement joins TRBV18 to TRBJ2-2; perhaps TRBD2 as D (6 bases). The V end lost 5 bases, the J end lost 3 bases, and 16 bases lay between the germline ends. The CDR3 is 16 residues long. Germline V gives CDR1 KGHSH, CDR2 LQKENI. The CDR3 DNA reads TGTGCCAGCTCAAGTCTCGGCGGGATATACACCGGGGAGCTGTTTTTT. It codes for CASSSLGGIYTGELFF.

This clone was counted once. The chain carries TRBV27 and TRBJ2-7; 7 bases are shared with TRBD2. The CDR3 covers 14 residues. CDR1 MNHEY and CDR2 SMNVEV come from the germline V gene (reference sequence). V lost 2 bases to trimming and J lost 2 bases; unmatched junction nucleotides: 3. The CDR3 DNA is TGTGCCAGCAGTTTAGAAACTAGCGCCTACGAGCAGTACTTC. Its translation: CASSLETSAYEQYF.

The chain joins TRBV2 to TRBJ1-3, with TRBD1 matching over 9 bases. CDR1 SNHLY and CDR2 FYNNEI come from the germline V gene. The CDR3 runs to 15 residues. V lost 7 bases and J lost 2; bases outside the gene matches: 6. CDR3 loop: CASKKTGGAGNTIYF. CDR3 bases: TGTGCCAGCAAGAAGACAGGGGGTGCTGGAAACACCATATATTTT.

The sample holds a few counts of this clone. The sample has other DNA sequences that encode this CDR3 too. The rearrangement uses TRBV4-1 and TRBJ1-1; 7 bases match TRBD1. The CDR3 extends over 13 amino acids. V lost 4 bases, J lost 1 base, and 0 bases stayed unmatched. In germline, CDR1 is MGHRA, CDR2 YSYEKL. CDR3: CASSPGGNTEAFF. The CDR3, as DNA: TGCGCCAGCAGCCCAGGGGGGAACACTGAAGCTTTCTTT.